The clone carrying this TCR beta chain came up once. What it recognizes is unknown. This record comes from a study of CD4 T cells in relation to SARS-CoV-2 and coronaviruses. Whole-study results and caveats: This crossreactivity analysis covered spike protein alone, no other viral proteins.

Trimming removed 8 bases from V and 2 bases from J, with 10 bases in between. Germline lookup yields CDR1 MDHEN and CDR2 SYDVKM. The length of the CDR3 is 13 residues. CD4+ T cells from unexposed donors were obtained before the COVID-19 pandemic (2011-2018). Isolation of CD4+ T cells took place after around eleven days in culture. Testing used SARS-CoV-2 S/N and four cold-coronavirus spikes on unexposed-donor CD4+ T cells, cells permitting. Generated by immunoSEQ multiplex PCR, the TCRdb table keeps only in-frame clones and is missing some. The sample has around 16,000 clones; about 82% are singletons.

The source is a human donor in good health. The material sequenced was CD4+ T cells from PBMCs, cultured in vitro. The V gene is TRBV28, the J gene TRBJ1-3; D unresolved. The CDR3 DNA reads as TGTGCCAGCCACCGGGGAACTGGAAACACCATATATTTT. Translating gives CASHRGTGNTIYF.